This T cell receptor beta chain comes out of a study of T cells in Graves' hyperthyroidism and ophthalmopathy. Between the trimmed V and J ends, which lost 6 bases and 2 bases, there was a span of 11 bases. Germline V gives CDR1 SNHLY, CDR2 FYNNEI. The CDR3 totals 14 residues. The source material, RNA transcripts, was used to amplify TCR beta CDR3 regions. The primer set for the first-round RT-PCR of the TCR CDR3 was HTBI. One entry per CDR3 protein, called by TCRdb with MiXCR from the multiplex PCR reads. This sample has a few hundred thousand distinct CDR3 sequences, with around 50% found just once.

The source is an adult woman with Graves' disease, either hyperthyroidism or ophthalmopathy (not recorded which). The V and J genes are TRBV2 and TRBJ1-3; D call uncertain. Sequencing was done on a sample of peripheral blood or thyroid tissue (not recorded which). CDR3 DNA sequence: TGTGCCAGCAGCGGACCTGCGCCTGGAAACACCATATATTTT. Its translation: CASSGPAPGNTIYF.